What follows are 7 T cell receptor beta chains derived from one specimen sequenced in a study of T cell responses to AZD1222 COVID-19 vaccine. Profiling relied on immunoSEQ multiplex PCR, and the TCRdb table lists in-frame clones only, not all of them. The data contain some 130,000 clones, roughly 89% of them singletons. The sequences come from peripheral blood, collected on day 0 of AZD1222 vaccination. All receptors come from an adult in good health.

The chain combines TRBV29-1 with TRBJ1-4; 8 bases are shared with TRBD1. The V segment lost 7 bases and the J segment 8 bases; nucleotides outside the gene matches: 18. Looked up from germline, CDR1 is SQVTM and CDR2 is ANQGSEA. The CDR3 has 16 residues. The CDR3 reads CSARGQGLQGGEKLFF. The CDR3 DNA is TGCAGCGCCCGCGGACAGGGCCTCCAAGGCGGAGAAAAACTGTTTTTT.

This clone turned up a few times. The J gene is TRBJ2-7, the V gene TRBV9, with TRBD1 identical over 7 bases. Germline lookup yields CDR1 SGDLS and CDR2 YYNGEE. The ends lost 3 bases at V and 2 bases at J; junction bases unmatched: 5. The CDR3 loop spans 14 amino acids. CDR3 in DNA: TGTGCCAGCAGCGCCCGGACAGGACCCTACGAGCAGTACTTC. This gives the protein CASSARTGPYEQYF.

Here the CDR3 reads CASSQGPDRDSGNTIYF. Written as DNA, the CDR3 is TGCGCCAGCAGCCAGGGCCCGGACAGGGACTCTGGAAACACCATATATTTT. This sequence joins TRBV4-3 and TRBJ1-3, with 8 bases matching TRBD1. The junction had 7 bases not matched to a gene; V was cut back by 3 bases and J by 0 bases. Germline assignment: CDR1 LGHNA and CDR2 YSLEER. This CDR3 is 17 amino acids long.

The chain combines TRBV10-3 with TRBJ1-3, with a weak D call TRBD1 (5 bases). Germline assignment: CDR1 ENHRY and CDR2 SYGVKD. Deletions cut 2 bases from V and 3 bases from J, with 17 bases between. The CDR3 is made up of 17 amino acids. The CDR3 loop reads CAISEAGLAGGGNTIYF. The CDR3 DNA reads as TGTGCCATCAGTGAGGCGGGACTAGCAGGAGGTGGAAACACCATATATTTT.

CDR3 DNA: TGTGCCAGCAGTGGGGCGGGGTCATTAGATACGCAGTATTTT. It is translated as CASSGAGSLDTQYF. The chain couples TRBV25-1 to TRBJ2-3; D perhaps matches TRBD2 (6 bases). This CDR3 is built from 14 residues. Looked up from germline, CDR1 is MGHDK and CDR2 is SYGVNS. Trimming pared 4 bases from V and 5 bases from J, leaving 13 bases between.

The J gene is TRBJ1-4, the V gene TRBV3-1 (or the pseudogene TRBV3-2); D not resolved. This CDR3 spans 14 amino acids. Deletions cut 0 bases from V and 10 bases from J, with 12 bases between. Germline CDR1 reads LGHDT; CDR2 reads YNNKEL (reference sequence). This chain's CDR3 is CASSQDSTIVKLFF. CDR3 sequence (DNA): TGTGCCAGCAGCCAAGATTCAACGATCGTAAAACTGTTTTTT.

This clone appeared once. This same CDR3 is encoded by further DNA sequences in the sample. As DNA, the CDR3 is TGTGCCAGCAGTTTAAAGGGGAACACTGAAGCTTTCTTT. Its protein is CASSLKGNTEAFF. The chain carries TRBV12-3 or TRBV12-4 and TRBJ1-1, with D uncertain. CDR3 length equals 13 residues. V dropped 2 bases and J dropped 1 base, with 5 bases sitting between them.